This TCR beta chain was captured by sequencing in a study of cytomegalovirus exposure and HLA in healthy donors. About this clone: Its antigen is unidentified.

General study results and limits: Among immune exposure information, only CMV serostatus was available.

PCR used 60 Vbeta primers and 13 Jbeta primers. Original processing notes: Roughly 10 million shared chains were among the about 80 million unique TCR beta chains that a later analysis counted. The table came from immunoSEQ multiplex PCR; TCRdb's copy has only in-frame clones and leaves some out. V, J and clone size are those of that table, while D and trimming were read from the DNA. The sample has around 92,000 clones; about four fifths are singletons. This sequence originates from a female donor in good health and CMV-seropositive. Source material: PBMCs.

The CDR3 protein is CASTAFASGRAYQQETQYF. The CDR3 coding sequence is TGTGCCAGCACCGCATTCGCTAGCGGGAGGGCTTATCAACAAGAGACCCAGTACTTC. The rearrangement joins TRBV27 to TRBJ2-5; 12 nucleotides match TRBD2. V shed 7 bases and J 2 bases; nucleotides not matched to a gene: 17. The CDR3 consists of 19 residues. The germline V gene encodes CDR1 MNHEY and CDR2 SMNVEV (reference sequence).